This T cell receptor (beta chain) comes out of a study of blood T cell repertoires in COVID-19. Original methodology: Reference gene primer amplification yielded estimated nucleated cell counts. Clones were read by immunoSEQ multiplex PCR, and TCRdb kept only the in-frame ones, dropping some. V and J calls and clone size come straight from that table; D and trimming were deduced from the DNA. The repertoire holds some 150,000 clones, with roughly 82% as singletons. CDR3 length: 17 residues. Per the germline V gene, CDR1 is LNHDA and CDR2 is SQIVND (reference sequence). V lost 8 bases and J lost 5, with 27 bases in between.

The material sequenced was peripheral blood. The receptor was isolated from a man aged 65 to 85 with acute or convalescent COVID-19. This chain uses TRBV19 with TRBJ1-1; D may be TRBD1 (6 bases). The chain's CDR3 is CASSPIRDTIPKTEAFF. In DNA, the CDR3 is TGTGCCAGTTCTCCCATCCGGGACACCATCCCCAAGACTGAAGCTTTCTTT.